The T cell receptor beta chain described here comes from a study of T cells after yellow fever vaccination. Findings and caveats of the study: The study re-detected most primary-vaccination clones after the booster (nearly 97% CD4, almost 90% CD8).

This clonotype was found a few times. Its target is unknown. A single record per CDR3 protein comes from TCRdb applying MiXCR to the 5' RACE reads. The sample gives over 300,000 distinct CDR3 sequences, approximately 3.8% of which show up once; 20% to 25% is in the top ten. Germline-derived CDR1 and CDR2 are LGHNA and YNFKEQ. The CDR3 spans 16 residues. The ends lost 7 bases at V and 3 bases at J; junction bases unmatched: 12. The material was PBMCs, obtained on the day of the yellow fever booster vaccination. V usage is TRBV4-2 and J usage is TRBJ2-3, with 8 nucleotides matching TRBD2. This TCR came from a man younger than 30 who received the YFV17D yellow fever vaccine. The CDR3 region is CASTDVAGGLTDTQYF. CDR3 bases: TGTGCCAGCACCGACGTGGCGGGGGGCCTGACAGATACGCAGTATTTT.